Each of the 2 T cell receptor beta chains below was sequenced from the same sample in a study of T cells in Graves' hyperthyroidism and ophthalmopathy. It was RNA transcripts that yielded the amplified TCR beta CDR3 regions. HTBI primers drove first-round RT-PCR of the TCR CDR3. TCRdb independently ran MiXCR on the multiplex PCR reads; one entry per CDR3 protein. The sample lists hundreds of thousands of distinct CDR3 sequences; 40% to 55% were seen once. Material for sequencing was peripheral blood or thyroid tissue (not recorded which). Every receptor here comes from an adult man with Graves' disease, either hyperthyroidism or ophthalmopathy (not recorded which).

Details on this clonotype: A much larger clone sits a single nucleotide away, making a read error possible. The chain combines TRBV6-1 with TRBJ2-5; the D is unclear. Per the germline V gene, CDR1 is MNHNS and CDR2 is SASEGT. This CDR3 has 12 residues. CDR3 in DNA: TGTGCCGGCAGCGACATCCAAGAGACCCAGTACTTC. Its translation is CAGSDIQETQYF.

The chain joins TRBV15 to TRBJ2-5; D unclear. The CDR3 spans 14 residues. Trimming removed 3 bases from V and 1 base from J, with 9 bases in between. The germline gives CDR1 LNHNV, CDR2 YYDKDF (reference sequence). The chain's CDR3 is CATSSYSVQETQYF. CDR3 in DNA: TGTGCCACCAGCAGTTACTCGGTCCAAGAGACCCAGTACTTC.